This TCR beta chain came from a study of T cells expressing NK-cell markers. Study as a whole: Cells sorted as CD3+CD56+NKG2C+, CD3+CD56+NKG2C- and CD3+CD56-NKG2C+ T cells supplied the TCR beta repertoires. Study results and caveats: Among CD8+ T cells from more than five donors, dominant NKG2C+ clonotypes accounted for roughly 1.0-7.0%. For a few donors, these clonotypes were likewise the leading ones in the CD3+CD56-NKG2C+ fraction.

A 5'RACE template switching approach incorporating UMIs was used to make TCR beta cDNA. TCRdb re-called the 5' RACE reads and catalogs CDR3 proteins one per entry, DNA excluded. The ten most abundant clones cover about 11% of a sample with 300,000 to 500,000 distinct CDR3 sequences. This CDR3 region has 13 residues. Germline V gene lookup returns CDR1 MNHEY and CDR2 SMNVEV (reference sequence). With respect to this clonotype: Its antigen is unknown.

Sequencing was done on a sample of blood T cells: a sorted CD56 or NKG2C T cell subset, CD4+ or CD8+ T cells, or bulk PBMC T cells (not recorded which). The genes are TRBV27 and TRBJ2-1; absent DNA, TCRdb's TRBD1 call cannot be checked. This TCR came from a woman in her forties or fifties in good health. The CDR3 loop is CASSGTHYNEQFF.